This TCR beta chain came from a study of CD8 T cells in ankylosing spondylitis. In its sample, this clonotype was seen many times. The target antigen is unknown. Germline lookup yields CDR1 DFQATT and CDR2 SNEGSKA (reference sequence). Trimming removed 0 bases from V and 6 bases from J, with 10 bases in between. The CDR3 runs 13 residues. Overall study findings and caveats: Disease-associated clones were CD8+ and fairly uncommon in peripheral blood. It was reported that disease-linked clones were significantly enriched in matched ankylosing spondylitis synovial fluid.

Generation of TCR beta libraries employed quantitative 5'-RACE incorporating molecular barcodes. TCRdb ran MiXCR on the 5' RACE reads and lists one entry per CDR3 protein. In the table there are around 250,000 distinct CDR3 sequences, over 15% of which are singletons. The sequence derives from a male donor with ankylosing spondylitis or in good health (not recorded which). The sequenced material came from blood, either unsorted or a sorted T cell fraction (not recorded which). The chain recombines TRBV20-1 with TRBJ2-3, with D perhaps TRBD2 (6 bases). This CDR3 reads CSARDNLADTQYF. The CDR3 DNA reads as TGCAGTGCTAGAGATAATCTAGCGGATACGCAGTATTTT.